A single sample gave rise to the 27 T cell receptor beta chains below, sequenced in a study of T cell repertoires in cytomegalovirus infection. TCRdb independently ran MiXCR on the reads; one entry per CDR3 protein. The profile shows 630,000 or so distinct CDR3 sequences, 24% of them singletons. Sequenced sample: CD8+ T cells from PBMCs. The receptors originated from a human donor in good health (CMV status not recorded). Some clones in this sample may be carry-over from other donors' samples.

This clonotype was counted many times. The chain has TRBV14 and TRBJ2-2, with D perhaps TRBD1 (5 bases). Germline loops: CDR1 SGHDN, CDR2 FVKESK. V dropped 0 bases and J dropped 0 bases, with 14 bases sitting between them. This CDR3 contains 18 residues. This CDR3 is CASSQEHGQGANTGELFF. CDR3 bases: TGTGCCAGCAGCCAAGAACACGGGCAGGGCGCGAACACCGGGGAGCTGTTTTTT.

A few counts support this clonotype. The chain recombines TRBV7-2 with TRBJ1-2; weak D call: TRBD1 (6 bases). The germline CDR1 and CDR2 sequences are SGHTA and FQGNSA. Between the trimmed V and J ends, which lost 1 base and 4 bases, there was a span of 13 bases. The length of the CDR3 is 15 residues. The CDR3: CASSLGGGKSYGYTF. The CDR3 coding sequence is TGTGCCAGCAGCTTAGGAGGGGGGAAATCCTATGGCTACACCTTC.

The rearrangement uses TRBV7-9 and TRBJ1-3; 8 bases are a match to TRBD1. Per germline, CDR1 SEHNR and CDR2 FQNEAQ (reference sequence). This CDR3 comprises 17 residues. The V segment lost 6 bases and the J segment 0 bases; nucleotides outside the gene matches: 10. This CDR3 is CASRLNQDRDSGNTIYF. CDR3 DNA sequence: TGTGCCAGCAGACTTAATCAGGACAGGGACTCTGGAAACACCATATATTTT.

About this clonotype: Just one base apart from a much larger clone, this may be a read error. The chain joins TRBV6-2 or TRBV6-3 to TRBJ2-1; no definite D call. In germline, CDR1 is MNHEY, CDR2 SVGEGT. V was trimmed by 6 bases and J by 9 bases, leaving 6 bases between them. There are 10 residues in the CDR3. CDR3 sequence reads: CASRGIEQFF. The CDR3 nucleotides are TGTGCCAGCAGGGGCATTGAGCAGTTCTTC.

A remark on this clonotype: A much larger clone lies one base from this, so it may be a read error. As DNA, the CDR3 is TGTGCCAACAGTCCCGAAGCAGATACGCAGTATTTT. Its protein is CANSPEADTQYF. The rearrangement joins TRBV6-5 to TRBJ2-3, with unresolved D. Germline V lookup: CDR1 MNHEY, CDR2 SVGAGI. CDR3 length: 12 residues.

This clonotype was observed a handful of times. The chain joins TRBV20-1 to TRBJ2-7, with 10 positions matching TRBD1. The trim removed 4 bases at V and 3 bases at J, leaving 3 bases unmatched. The CDR3 loop spans 13 amino acids. The V gene's germline CDR1 is DFQATT and CDR2 SNEGSKA (reference sequence). The DNA for the CDR3 is TGCAGTGCTACCGGGACAGGGGACTACGAGCAGTACTTC. Translation: CSATGTGDYEQYF.

This clonotype has only a few counts. This sequence joins TRBV11-2 and TRBJ2-1; no definite D call. With 5 bases removed from V and 9 bases from J, the gap between germline ends came to 17 bases. CDR3 size: 14 residues. Germline V gene data show CDR1 as SGHAT and CDR2 as FQNNGV. CDR3 in DNA: TGTGCCAGCAGCCCCCCCTTAGTAGCCCTTGAGCAGTTCTTC. Translation gives CASSPPLVALEQFF. The complete variable domain, with remaining parts taken from reference TRBV11-2 and TRBJ2-1, reads EAGVAQSPRYKIIEKRQSVAFWCNPISGHATLYWYQQILGQGPKLLIQFQNNGVVDDSQLPKDRFSAERLKGVDSTLKIQPAKLEDSAVYLCASSPPLVALEQFFGPGTRLTVL.

Ten or more counts support this clonotype. V gene TRBV28 combines with J gene TRBJ1-2; 7 nucleotides agree with TRBD1. Germline CDR1 and CDR2: MDHEN and SYDVKM. J gave up 1 base and V 3 bases, and 5 bases lay outside the gene matches. The CDR3 has 15 amino acids. In DNA form, the CDR3 reads TGTGCCAGCAGTTTTTCCAGGGGGAGTAACTATGGCTACACCTTC. Residues: CASSFSRGSNYGYTF.

This clonotype occurred many times. CDR3 sequence (DNA): TGTGCCAGCAGCTTAGAGCTGATCTACGAGCAGTACTTC. The encoded protein is CASSLELIYEQYF. The chain has TRBV7-2 and TRBJ2-7; D remains unclear. Germline V gene data show CDR1 as SGHTA and CDR2 as FQGNSA. Trimming took off 1 base at V and 3 bases at J, with 7 bases between the two ends. The CDR3 is 13 residues long.

Many counts were recorded for this clonotype. V gene TRBV7-2 combines with J gene TRBJ1-5; D gene uncertain. V was pared by 1 base and J by 2 bases, with 6 bases between. The length of the CDR3 is 14 residues. The germline CDR1 and CDR2 sequences are SGHTA and FQGNSA. The chain's CDR3 is CASSLGDRNQPQHF. As DNA, the CDR3 is TGTGCCAGCAGCTTAGGGGATCGCAATCAGCCCCAGCATTTT.

This clonotype was observed many times. This chain connects TRBV7-2 to TRBJ2-1; 8 nucleotides align to TRBD2. The CDR3 has 20 amino acids. The germline gives CDR1 SGHTA, CDR2 FQGNSA. Germline trimming cut 5 bases from V and 4 bases from J; bases unmatched to any gene: 22. The CDR3 spells CASSPLVSGTVDYTYNEQFF. The CDR3 DNA reads as TGTGCCAGCAGCCCCTTAGTTAGCGGGACGGTGGATTATACTTACAATGAGCAGTTCTTC.

The genes are TRBV2 and TRBJ1-1; no clear D. CDR1 and CDR2 (germline): SNHLY, FYNNEI. Trimming pared 4 bases from V and 6 bases from J, leaving 12 bases between. This CDR3 has 13 residues. This chain's CDR3 is CASSVGPYSEAFF. For the CDR3, the DNA is TGTGCCAGCAGTGTTGGCCCTTATTCTGAAGCTTTCTTT.

Many counts were recorded for this clonotype. This chain links TRBV6-2 or TRBV6-3 with TRBJ2-7; 8 bases are a match to TRBD2. The J segment lost 9 bases and the V segment lost 5 bases, leaving 9 bases of the junction unmatched. This CDR3 contains 13 residues. Germline V gives CDR1 MNHEY, CDR2 SVGEGT. CDR3 nucleotides: TGTGCCAGCAGTACCTTAGCGGGGAGGCTGCAGTACGTC. Translation gives CASSTLAGRLQYV.

DNA for the CDR3: TGCAGCGTTGGACAGGTGATGGATGATGAGCAGTTCTTC. Translation: CSVGQVMDDEQFF. The chain couples TRBV29-1 to TRBJ2-1; a possible D gene is TRBD1 (6 bases). Germline CDR1 and CDR2: SQVTM and ANQGSEA. V shed 4 bases and J shed 8 bases, with 15 bases lying between them. This CDR3 has 13 amino acids.

There are many counts of this clonotype. The rearrangement uses TRBV12-3 or TRBV12-4 and TRBJ1-1, with a possible D match to TRBD1 (6 bases). The CDR3 sequence is 14 residues long. V lost 4 bases, J lost 0 bases, and 9 bases lay in between. CDR3 sequence: CASSWGAMNTEAFF. The CDR3, as DNA: TGTGCCAGCAGTTGGGGGGCCATGAACACTGAAGCTTTCTTT.

Many counts were recorded for this clonotype. The chain employs TRBV7-2 and TRBJ1-4; D is perhaps TRBD1 (6 bases). V was pared by 1 base and J by 3 bases, with 18 bases between. Germline CDR1 is SGHTA and CDR2 is FQGNSA. CDR3 size: 18 residues. The CDR3 spells CASSLGHTAGASNEKLFF. Here the CDR3 DNA reads TGTGCCAGCAGCTTAGGTCATACGGCAGGGGCATCTAATGAAAAACTGTTTTTT. Filled out from reference TRBV7-2 and TRBJ1-4, the complete variable domain reads GAGVSQSPSNKVTEKGKDVELRCDPISGHTALYWYRQSLGQGLEFLIYFQGNSAPDKSGLPSDRFSAERTGGSVSTLTIQRTQQEDSAVYLCASSLGHTAGASNEKLFFGSGTQLSVL.

The chain recombines TRBV4-1 with TRBJ2-3; D may be TRBD1 or TRBD2 (6 bases each). Germline CDR1 reads MGHRA; CDR2 reads YSYEKL. The CDR3 extends over 18 amino acids. V lost 0 bases, J lost 1 base, and 17 bases lay in between. The CDR3 DNA follows: TGCGCCAGCAGCCAAGATTGGAGGGGGGCCGTTCGCACAGATACGCAGTATTTT. The encoded protein is CASSQDWRGAVRTDTQYF.

As concerns this clonotype: Just one base apart from a much larger clone, this may be a read error. The CDR3 DNA reads as TGTGCCAACACCGTAGCTCGGGGACAGGGAGATGGGCTCGAAGCTTTCTTT. Amino acid sequence: CANTVARGQGDGLEAFF. The rearrangement links TRBV7-2 to TRBJ1-1; 9 nucleotides agree with TRBD1. Germline values: CDR1 SGHTA, CDR2 FQGNSA. V trimming: 10 bases; J trimming: 8 bases; junction bases outside the gene matches: 23. The CDR3 extends over 17 amino acids. The variable domain in full, completed from reference TRBV7-2 and TRBJ1-1, reads GAGVSQSPSNKVTEKGKDVELRCDPISGHTALYWYRQSLGQGLEFLIYFQGNSAPDKSGLPSDRFSAERTGGSVSTLTIQRTQQEDSAVYLCANTVARGQGDGLEAFFGQGTRLTVV.

J is TRBJ2-1 and V is TRBV29-1; D remains unclear. Germline assignment: CDR1 SQVTM and CDR2 ANQGSEA. This CDR3 contains 12 residues. V lost 3 bases and J 10 bases, leaving 13 bases between the germline ends. The CDR3 is CSVETADFEQFF. The CDR3, as DNA: TGCAGCGTTGAGACCGCGGATTTCGAGCAGTTCTTC.

This clonotype was seen only a few times. The V gene is TRBV6-9, the J gene TRBJ2-3; the D gene is possibly TRBD2 (6 bases). Germline CDR1 and CDR2: MNHGY and SVAAGI. The V and J ends lost 4 bases and 1 base respectively, with 12 bases between them. The CDR3 has 15 amino acids. The CDR3 here is CASSLAGMGTDTQYF. CDR3 DNA sequence: TGTGCCAGCAGTTTGGCGGGGATGGGCACAGATACGCAGTATTTT.

This clonotype has ten or more counts. The chain employs TRBV7-2 and TRBJ1-2, with TRBD1 matching 7 bases. V shed 5 bases and J 1 base; nucleotides not matched to a gene: 4. The CDR3 spans 14 residues. CDR1 and CDR2 from the germline V gene are SGHTA and FQGNSA. The CDR3 region has the DNA TGTGCCAGCAGCCCCTGGGACAGTAACTATGGCTACACCTTC. Residues: CASSPWDSNYGYTF.

J is TRBJ1-4 and V is TRBV12-3 or TRBV12-4; D may be TRBD1 (6 bases). V was shortened by 6 bases and J by 8 bases, with 16 bases between the two germline ends. This CDR3 region has 14 residues. The CDR3 sequence: CASSPLGGREKLFF. As DNA, the CDR3 is TGTGCCAGCAGCCCCCTAGGGGGGAGGGAAAAACTGTTTTTT.

This clonotype was seen many times. The gene calls are TRBV28 and TRBJ1-5, with D hard to call. In germline, CDR1 is MDHEN, CDR2 SYDVKM. V lost 4 bases and J lost 2, with 12 bases in between. The length of the CDR3 is 15 residues. CDR3 region: CASSSPFLGNQPQHF. The CDR3 region has the DNA TGTGCCAGCAGTTCCCCCTTTTTGGGCAATCAGCCCCAGCATTTT.

The rearrangement links TRBV7-3 to TRBJ2-7, with 7 bases aligning to TRBD1. CDR1 is SGHTA, CDR2 FQGTGA, per germline. There are 15 residues in the CDR3. V was pared by 5 bases and J by 0 bases, with 7 bases of the junction left unmatched. CDR3 residues: CASSQPGDSSYEQYV. DNA for the CDR3: TGTGCCAGCAGCCAGCCAGGGGACAGCTCCTACGAGCAGTACGTC.

This clonotype was seen a handful of times. This chain links TRBV27 with TRBJ2-1, with D perhaps TRBD2 (5 bases). Between the trimmed V and J ends, which lost 8 bases and 6 bases, there was a span of 20 bases. Germline V lookup: CDR1 MNHEY, CDR2 SMNVEV (reference sequence). This CDR3 spans 15 amino acids. The CDR3 spells CASQYIAQGGNEQFF. As DNA, the CDR3 is TGTGCCAGCCAATATATAGCGCAAGGAGGCAATGAGCAGTTCTTC.

The rearrangement links TRBV19 to TRBJ2-3; D is undetermined. V lost 5 bases and J lost 4, with 10 bases in between. Germline V gives CDR1 LNHDA, CDR2 SQIVND (reference sequence). CDR3 size: 13 residues. CDR3 residues: CASSGWSADTQYF. DNA of the CDR3: TGTGCCAGTAGTGGGTGGTCCGCAGATACGCAGTATTTT.

This clonotype was observed a handful of times. The rearrangement joins TRBV2 to TRBJ1-2; D gene uncertain. The CDR3 contains 15 residues. V was clipped by 2 bases and J by 4 bases, with 14 bases between them. Germline assignment: CDR1 SNHLY and CDR2 FYNNEI. The CDR3 protein is CASSEHPQDPYGYTF. CDR3 nucleotide sequence: TGTGCCAGCAGTGAACACCCCCAGGACCCCTATGGCTACACCTTC.